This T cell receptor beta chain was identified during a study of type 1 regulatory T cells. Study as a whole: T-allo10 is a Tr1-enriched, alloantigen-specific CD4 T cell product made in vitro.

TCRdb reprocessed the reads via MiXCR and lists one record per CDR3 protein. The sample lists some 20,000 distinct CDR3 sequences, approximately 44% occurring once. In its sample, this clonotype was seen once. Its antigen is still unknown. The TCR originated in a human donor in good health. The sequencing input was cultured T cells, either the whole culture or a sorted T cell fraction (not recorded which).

CDR3 nucleotide sequence: TGTGCCAGCAGCTTAGTGGTAGGGCTATCCTACGAGCAGTACTTC. Its protein product is CASSLVVGLSYEQYF. The chain couples TRBV7-2 to TRBJ2-7; D remains ambiguous. The germline gives CDR1 SGHTA, CDR2 FQGNSA. Trimming removed 1 base from V and 1 base from J, with 11 bases in between. This CDR3 comprises 15 residues.